Presented here are 21 T cell receptor beta chains from one specimen sequenced in a study of Graves' ophthalmopathy and Graves' hyperthyroidism. The study amplified TCR beta CDR3 regions using RNA transcripts. A first-round RT-PCR used HTBI primers, followed by a second-round multiplex PCR. TCRdb ran MiXCR on the multiplex PCR reads and lists one entry per CDR3 protein. Here the sample spans more than 1,000,000 distinct CDR3 sequences, 35% to 45% being singletons. Sample: peripheral blood or thyroid tissue (not recorded which). These receptors came from an adult man with Graves' hyperthyroidism.

This clonotype was counted many times. The rearrangement joins TRBV29-1 to TRBJ1-2; possibly TRBD1 for D (6 bases). CDR1 is SQVTM, CDR2 ANQGSEA, per germline. The V end lost 4 bases, the J end lost 4 bases, and 10 bases lay between the germline ends. This CDR3 region has 12 residues. The CDR3 here is CSVGRDTYGYTF. CDR3 DNA: TGCAGCGTTGGGAGGGACACCTATGGCTACACCTTC.

This clonotype was counted many times. The chain uses TRBV6-1 and TRBJ1-6, with D maybe TRBD1 (5 bases). Trimming removed 0 bases from V and 7 bases from J, with 10 bases in between. Per germline, CDR1 MNHNS and CDR2 SASEGT. This CDR3 is built from 15 residues. The CDR3 loop reads CASSEAPGQNSPLHF. The CDR3, as DNA: TGTGCCAGCAGTGAAGCTCCAGGGCAGAATTCACCCCTCCACTTT.

V usage is TRBV11-2 and J usage is TRBJ2-7; TRBD2 aligns across 7 bases. After removal of 4 bases from V and 7 bases from J, the junction contained 10 bases not matched to a gene. CDR1 is SGHAT, CDR2 FQNNGV, per germline. The CDR3 runs 14 residues. CDR3 sequence reads: CASSSDGRTGEQYF. CDR3 nucleotides: TGTGCCAGCAGCTCGGACGGGAGGACCGGGGAGCAGTACTTC.

There are many counts of this clonotype. The chain uses TRBV2 and TRBJ1-5; possibly TRBD1 for D (6 bases). Trimming took off 2 bases at V and 3 bases at J, with 11 bases between the two ends. Germline values: CDR1 SNHLY, CDR2 FYNNEI. CDR3 length: 15 amino acids. DNA for the CDR3: TGTGCCAGCAGTGAACGGGGGCAGTCCAATCAGCCCCAGCATTTT. Translated: CASSERGQSNQPQHF.

In its sample, this clonotype was seen many times. This rearrangement joins TRBV20-1 to TRBJ1-2, with D maybe TRBD1 (5 bases). The germline V and J ends were trimmed by 6 bases and 4 bases, with 15 bases remaining between them. Germline CDR1 DFQATT, CDR2 SNEGSKA (reference sequence). The CDR3 sequence is 13 residues long. The DNA of the CDR3 is TGCAGTGCGGGTGAACAGGCATCCTATGGCTACACCTTC. Translated: CSAGEQASYGYTF.

This clonotype came up once. V gene TRBV12-3 or TRBV12-4 combines with J gene TRBJ1-4; TRBD1 is a possible D gene (5 bases). Between the trimmed V and J ends, which lost 2 bases and 6 bases, there was a span of 16 bases. The CDR3 covers 16 residues. This chain's CDR3 is CASSLSPATADEKLFF. Written as DNA, the CDR3 is TGTGCCAGCAGTTTATCCCCCGCGACAGCGGATGAAAAACTGTTTTTT.

This clonotype was seen at least ten times. This chain connects TRBV20-1 to TRBJ2-7, with 12 bases identical to TRBD1. J lost 7 bases, V lost 5 bases, and 9 bases had no gene match. Germline CDR1 and CDR2: DFQATT and SNEGSKA (reference sequence). This CDR3 contains 14 residues. The CDR3 sequence is CSAERGQGAEEQYF. CDR3 DNA: TGCAGTGCTGAACGGGGACAGGGGGCTGAGGAGCAGTACTTC.

The chain joins TRBV25-1 to TRBJ1-1; 8 bases fit TRBD1. CDR3 length: 15 amino acids. V trimming: 6 bases; J trimming: 4 bases; junction bases outside the gene matches: 10. The V gene's germline CDR1 is MGHDK and CDR2 SYGVNS. CDR3 loop: CASSHPGGAFTEAFF. The DNA for the CDR3 is TGTGCCAGCAGCCATCCAGGGGGCGCGTTCACTGAAGCTTTCTTT.

At least ten counts were recorded for this clonotype. The chain is built from TRBV7-2 and TRBJ1-1; possible D gene TRBD1, 5 bases. V gave up 5 bases and J gave up 6 bases, with 19 bases separating them. Germline V gene sequence: CDR1 SGHTA, CDR2 FQGNSA. The CDR3 sequence is 15 residues long. The DNA of the CDR3 is TGTGCCAGCAGCCCCACCGGGAATAGGGGCGCTGAAGCTTTCTTT. Its translation: CASSPTGNRGAEAFF.

There are many counts of this clonotype. The gene calls are TRBV4-1 and TRBJ1-6; D gene uncertain. This CDR3 has 15 residues. V was pared by 1 base and J by 1 base, with 5 bases between. CDR1 and CDR2 from the germline V gene are MGHRA and YSYEKL. The CDR3 reads CASSQASSYNSPLHF. CDR3 coding DNA: TGCGCCAGCAGCCAAGCGTCATCCTATAATTCACCCCTCCACTTT.

This rearrangement joins TRBV6-6 to TRBJ2-7; TRBD1 matches at 7 bases. CDR3 length: 13 residues. Germline CDR1 reads MNHNY; CDR2 reads SVGAGI (reference sequence). The V segment lost 6 bases and the J segment 3 bases; nucleotides outside the gene matches: 5. For the CDR3, the DNA is TGTGCCAGCAGCGGACAGGCCAACTACGAGCAGTACTTC. Encoded protein: CASSGQANYEQYF.

In this sample, this clonotype turned up a few times. In nucleotides, the CDR3 is TGTGCCAGCAGCCTAGAACGGGGGGACACTATATACGGGGAGCTGTTTTTT. This codes for CASSLERGDTIYGELFF. V and J are TRBV7-3 and TRBJ2-2; the D gene is possibly TRBD2 (7 bases). The CDR3 extends over 17 amino acids. Trimming cost V 5 bases and J 7 bases, with 23 bases left between them. Germline V gene data show CDR1 as SGHTA and CDR2 as FQGTGA.

This clonotype was detected many times. The chain recombines TRBV7-9 with TRBJ1-2; 8 nucleotides match TRBD1. Germline V CDR1 and CDR2: SEHNR, FQNEAQ (reference sequence). This CDR3 is built from 13 residues. The V and J ends lost 4 bases and 3 bases, in that order; junction bases with no gene match: 1. CDR3 sequence reads: CASSWGQDYGYTF. CDR3 nucleotides: TGTGCCAGCAGCTGGGGACAGGACTATGGCTACACCTTC.

There are a few counts of this clonotype. This sequence joins TRBV10-2 and TRBJ1-1; 8 bases agree with TRBD1. There are 14 residues in the CDR3. Germline V gene data show CDR1 as WSHSY and CDR2 as SAAADI. V shed 2 bases, J shed 4 bases, and the junction held 3 bases outside the gene matches. CDR3 sequence (DNA): TGCGCCAGCAGTGAGGCCGGGACAGGCACTGAAGCTTTCTTT. Translating it yields CASSEAGTGTEAFF.

This clonotype was recorded many times. The chain is built from TRBV9 and TRBJ1-5, with 10 bases fitting TRBD1. Germline CDR1 reads SGDLS; CDR2 reads YYNGEE. V trimming: 4 bases; J trimming: 3 bases; junction bases outside the gene matches: 4. There are 15 residues in the CDR3. The CDR3 sequence: CASSPGTGANQPQHF. The CDR3 DNA sequence: TGTGCCAGCAGCCCGGGGACAGGGGCCAATCAGCCCCAGCATTTT.

Remarks on this clonotype: This may arise from a read error, as a much more abundant clone is one base away. The rearrangement links TRBV7-8 to TRBJ1-2; TRBD1 is a possible D gene (6 bases). This CDR3 is built from 17 residues. Trimming removed 5 bases from V and 3 bases from J, with 22 bases in between. CDR1 is SGHVS and CDR2 is FQNEAQ in the germline V gene. The CDR3 DNA reads as TGTGCCAGCAGCCGGGTACCGGCGAGGGGGTTGGACTATGGCTACACCTTC. Translating it yields CASSRVPARGLDYGYTF.

The rearrangement links TRBV4-2 to TRBJ2-7, with unresolved D. The V and J ends lost 4 bases and 1 base respectively, with 14 bases between them. Looked up from germline, CDR1 is LGHNA and CDR2 is YNFKEQ. The CDR3 is 15 amino acids. The CDR3 DNA reads TGTGCCAGCAGCCTCACATTGTTAAATTCCTACGAGCAGTACTTC. This sequence encodes CASSLTLLNSYEQYF.

This clonotype was detected many times. The rearrangement uses TRBV7-9 and TRBJ1-6; D not certain. Trimming took off 3 bases at V and 10 bases at J, with 10 bases between the two ends. Germline-derived CDR1 and CDR2 are SEHNR and FQNEAQ (reference sequence). The CDR3 covers 13 residues. CDR3 loop: CASSFIPGSPLHF. DNA of the CDR3: TGTGCCAGCAGCTTTATTCCGGGGTCACCCCTCCACTTT. Drawing the rest from reference TRBV7-9 and TRBJ1-6, the complete variable domain is DTGVSQNPRHKITKRGQNVTFRCDPISEHNRLYWYRQTLGQGPEFLTYFQNEAQLEKSRLLSDRFSAERPKGSFSTLEIQRTEQGDSAMYLCASSFIPGSPLHFGNGTRLTVT.

CDR3 loop: CASSSGSRQAPETQYF. CDR3 in DNA: TGTGCCAGCAGTTCGGGATCACGACAGGCACCAGAGACCCAGTACTTC. This chain joins TRBV2 and TRBJ2-5; tentatively, D is TRBD1 (6 bases). Germline CDR1 SNHLY, CDR2 FYNNEI. This CDR3 has 16 residues. Trimming took 5 bases from V and 4 from J, leaving 20 bases between them.

On this clonotype itself: A read error may account for a junction end that differs from germline. J is TRBJ1-6 and V is TRBV15; D remains ambiguous. The CDR3 is 18 amino acids. Per germline, CDR1 LNHNV and CDR2 YYDKDF (reference sequence). CDR3 sequence reads: CATSRESNNFSYNSPLRF. CDR3 sequence (DNA): TGTGCCACCAGCAGAGAAAGTAACAATTTCTCCTATAATTCACCCCTCCGCTTT. The full variable domain, rest sourced from reference TRBV15 and TRBJ1-6, is DAMVIQNPRYQVTQFGKPVTLSCSQTLNHNVMYWYQQKSSQAPKLLFHYYDKDFNNEADTPDNFQSRRPNTSFCFLDIRSPGLGDTAMYLCATSRESNNFSYNSPLRFGNGTRLTVT.

This clonotype was seen at least ten times. The chain couples TRBV6-5 to TRBJ1-1; the D gene is possibly TRBD1 (6 bases). Germline CDR1 MNHEY, CDR2 SVGAGI. Between the trimmed V and J ends, which lost 5 bases and 1 base, there was a span of 14 bases. The CDR3 is 15 amino acids. In nucleotides, the CDR3 is TGTGCCAGCAGTGCCGCAGGGGCCGGGAACACTGAAGCTTTCTTT. It codes for CASSAAGAGNTEAFF.